Described below is a single T cell receptor (beta chain) sequence and its context. The CDR3 contains 14 residues. Germline assignment: CDR1 LNHDA and CDR2 SQIVND (reference sequence). With 3 bases clipped from V and 8 bases from J, the junction kept 4 bases outside the gene matches. These data belong to a study of blood T cell repertoires in COVID-19. At the level of the study: There were acute and convalescent COVID-19 samples, and they came from the United States, Italy and Spain. T cells, B-cell-depleted T cells, or PBMCs provided the cDNA or gDNA that served as material.

How the authors handled the data: How many nucleated cells were present was estimated from reference gene primer amplification. The method was immunoSEQ multiplex PCR; TCRdb's version includes in-frame clones alone and lacks a portion of them. V and J calls and clone size come straight from that table; D and trimming were deduced from the DNA. The data show about 110,000 clones, with about four fifths seen just once and 16% held by the top ten. The sequence was collected from a woman aged 60 to 75 with acute or convalescent COVID-19. The rearrangement joins TRBV19 to TRBJ1-4; 9 positions agree with TRBD1. The sequenced material came from peripheral blood. CDR3 amino acids: CASSMGQGNEKLFF. The CDR3, as DNA: TGTGCCAGTAGTATGGGACAGGGCAACGAAAAACTGTTTTTT.